This paragraph reports one T cell receptor beta chain. The J segment lost 1 base and the V segment lost 0 bases, leaving 4 bases of the junction unmatched. The CDR3 length is 16 residues. The germline V gene has CDR1 LGHDT and CDR2 YNNKEL (reference sequence). These data come from a study of blood T cell repertoires in COVID-19. Looking at the study overall: Donors in the United States, Italy and Spain gave samples during acute or convalescent COVID-19.

The repertoire was sequenced with immunoSEQ multiplex PCR; TCRdb's copy has only in-frame clones and lacks some. The sample lists a few hundred thousand clones; roughly 80% were seen once. V usage is TRBV3-1 (or the pseudogene TRBV3-2) and J usage is TRBJ2-5; TRBD1 aligns across 8 bases. Sequencing was performed on peripheral blood. The TCR sequence derives from a woman aged 18-29 years with acute or convalescent COVID-19. The CDR3 nucleotides read TGTGCCAGCAGCCAAGATAGGACAGGGTCCCAAGAGACCCAGTACTTC. Its translation: CASSQDRTGSQETQYF.